In this sample, the clone carrying this T cell receptor (beta chain) turned up a few times. The antigen remains unidentified. The source of the sample is a study of early T cells in non-severe SARS-CoV-2 infection. About the research overall: The authors sequenced bulk RNA from unsorted whole blood, leaving chains unpaired. Findings and limits, study-wide: In VDJdb matching, anti-spike CD8 responses were favored while private and CD4 specificities went missing.

The CDR3 length is 14 residues. V was cut by 5 bases and J by 6 bases, with 17 bases left in between. CDR1 is SGHVS and CDR2 is FNYEAQ in the germline V gene. Unique molecular identifiers were affixed to single, distinct cDNA molecules. Each CDR3 protein is one row after TCRdb ran MiXCR on the 5' RACE reads. The data contain around 50,000 distinct CDR3 sequences, about 9.2% of them seen just once; the ten biggest clones take up over 6.5%. This sequence was found in an adult who was a healthcare worker with PCR-confirmed SARS-CoV-2 infection or an uninfected control (not recorded which). The chain recombines TRBV7-6 with TRBJ2-7; a possible D gene is TRBD1 (6 bases). The specimen sequenced was whole blood. CDR3 loop: CASSPPDRPLEQYF. The CDR3 DNA sequence: TGTGCCAGCAGCCCTCCGGACAGACCCCTCGAGCAGTACTTC.